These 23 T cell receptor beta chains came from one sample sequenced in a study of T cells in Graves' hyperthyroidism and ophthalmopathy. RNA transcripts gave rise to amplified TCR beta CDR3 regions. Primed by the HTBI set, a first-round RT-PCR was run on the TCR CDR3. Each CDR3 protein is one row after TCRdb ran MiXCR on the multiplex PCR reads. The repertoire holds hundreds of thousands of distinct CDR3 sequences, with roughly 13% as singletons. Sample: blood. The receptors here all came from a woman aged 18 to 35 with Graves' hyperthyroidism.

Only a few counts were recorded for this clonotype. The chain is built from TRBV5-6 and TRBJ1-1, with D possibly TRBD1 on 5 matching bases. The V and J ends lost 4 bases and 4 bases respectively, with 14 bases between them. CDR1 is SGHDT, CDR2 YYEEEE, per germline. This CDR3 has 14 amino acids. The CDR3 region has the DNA TGTGCCAGCAGCCGCCAGGGACGGAGCACTGAAGCTTTCTTT. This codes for CASSRQGRSTEAFF.

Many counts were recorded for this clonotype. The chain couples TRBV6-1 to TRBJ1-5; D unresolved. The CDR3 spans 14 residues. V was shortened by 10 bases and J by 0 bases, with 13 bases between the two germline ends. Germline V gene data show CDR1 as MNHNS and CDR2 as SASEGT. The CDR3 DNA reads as TGTGCCACCCACGGAGGCTATAGCAATCAGCCCCAGCATTTT. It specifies CATHGGYSNQPQHF.

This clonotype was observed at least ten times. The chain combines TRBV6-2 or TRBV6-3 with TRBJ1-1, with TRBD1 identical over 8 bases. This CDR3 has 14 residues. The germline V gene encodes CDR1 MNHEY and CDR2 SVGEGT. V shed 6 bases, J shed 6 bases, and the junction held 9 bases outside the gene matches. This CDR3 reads CASRGMTGAAEAFF. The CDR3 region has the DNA TGTGCCAGCAGGGGTATGACAGGGGCGGCTGAAGCTTTCTTT.

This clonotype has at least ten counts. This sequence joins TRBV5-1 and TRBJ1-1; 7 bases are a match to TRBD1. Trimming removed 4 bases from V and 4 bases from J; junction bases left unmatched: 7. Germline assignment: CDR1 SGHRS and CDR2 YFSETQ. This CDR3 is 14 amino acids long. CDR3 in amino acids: CASSPRGGGTEAFF. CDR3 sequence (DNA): TGCGCCAGCAGCCCCCGAGGGGGCGGCACTGAAGCTTTCTTT. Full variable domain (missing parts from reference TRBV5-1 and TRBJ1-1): KAGVTQTPRYLIKTRGQQVTLSCSPISGHRSVSWYQQTPGQGLQFLFEYFSETQRNKGNFPGRFSGRQFSNSRSEMNVSTLELGDSALYLCASSPRGGGTEAFFGQGTRLTVV.

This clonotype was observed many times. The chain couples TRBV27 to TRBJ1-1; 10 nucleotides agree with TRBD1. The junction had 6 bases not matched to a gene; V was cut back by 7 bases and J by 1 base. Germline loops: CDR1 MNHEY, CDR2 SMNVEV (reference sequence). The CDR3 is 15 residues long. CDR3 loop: CASNWRTGGNTEAFF. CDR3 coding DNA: TGTGCCAGCAATTGGAGGACAGGGGGGAACACTGAAGCTTTCTTT.

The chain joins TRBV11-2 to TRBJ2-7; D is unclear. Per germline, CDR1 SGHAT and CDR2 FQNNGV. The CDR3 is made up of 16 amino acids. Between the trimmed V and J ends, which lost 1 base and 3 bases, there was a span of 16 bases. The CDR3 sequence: CASSLVPGPIDYEQYF. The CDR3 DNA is TGTGCCAGCAGCTTAGTGCCTGGTCCGATAGACTACGAGCAGTACTTC.

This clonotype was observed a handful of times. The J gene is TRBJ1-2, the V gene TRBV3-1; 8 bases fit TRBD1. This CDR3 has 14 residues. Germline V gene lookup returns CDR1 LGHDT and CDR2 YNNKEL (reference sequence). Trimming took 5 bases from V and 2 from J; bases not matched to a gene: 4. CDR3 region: CASSVRTGNYGYTF. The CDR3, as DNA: TGTGCCAGCAGCGTTCGGACAGGGAACTATGGCTACACCTTC.

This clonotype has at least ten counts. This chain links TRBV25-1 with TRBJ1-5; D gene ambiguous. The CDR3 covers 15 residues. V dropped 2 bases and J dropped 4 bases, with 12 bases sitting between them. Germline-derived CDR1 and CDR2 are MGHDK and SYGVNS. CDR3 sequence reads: CASSEEAGQNQPQHF. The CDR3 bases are TGTGCCAGCAGTGAAGAAGCAGGCCAGAATCAGCCCCAGCATTTT.

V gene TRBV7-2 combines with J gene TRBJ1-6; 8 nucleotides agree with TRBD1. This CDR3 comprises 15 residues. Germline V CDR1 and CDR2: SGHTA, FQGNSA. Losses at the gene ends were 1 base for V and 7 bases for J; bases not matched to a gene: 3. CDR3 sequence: CASSLGQGTNSPLHF. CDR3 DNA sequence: TGTGCCAGCAGCTTAGGACAGGGGACAAATTCACCCCTCCACTTT.

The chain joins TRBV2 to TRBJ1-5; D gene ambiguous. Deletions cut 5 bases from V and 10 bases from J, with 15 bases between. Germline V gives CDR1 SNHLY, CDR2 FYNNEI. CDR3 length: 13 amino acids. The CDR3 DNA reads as TGTGCCAGCAGTTTAGAGGATGGGAGACCCCAGCATTTT. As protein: CASSLEDGRPQHF.

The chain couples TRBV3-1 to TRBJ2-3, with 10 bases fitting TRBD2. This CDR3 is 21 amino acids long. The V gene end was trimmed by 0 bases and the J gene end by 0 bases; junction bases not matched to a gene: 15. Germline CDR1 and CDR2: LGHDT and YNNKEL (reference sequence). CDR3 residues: CASSQEWYLEPSGSSTDTQYF. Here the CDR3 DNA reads TGTGCCAGCAGCCAAGAATGGTATCTGGAGCCTAGCGGGAGTAGCACAGATACGCAGTATTTT.

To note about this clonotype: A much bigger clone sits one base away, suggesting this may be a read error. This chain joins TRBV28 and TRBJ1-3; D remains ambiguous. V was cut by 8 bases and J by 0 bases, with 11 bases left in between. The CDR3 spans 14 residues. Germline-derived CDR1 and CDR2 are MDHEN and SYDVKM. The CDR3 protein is CASARRGSGNTIYF. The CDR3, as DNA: TGTGCCAGCGCCCGACGGGGCTCTGGAAACACCATATATTTT.

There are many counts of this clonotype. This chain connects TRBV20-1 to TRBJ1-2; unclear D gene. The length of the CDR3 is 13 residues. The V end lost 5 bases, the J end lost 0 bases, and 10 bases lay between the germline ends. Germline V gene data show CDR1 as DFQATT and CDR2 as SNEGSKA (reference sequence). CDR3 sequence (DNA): TGCAGTGCTGAAACGAAGGCTAACTATGGCTACACCTTC. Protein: CSAETKANYGYTF.

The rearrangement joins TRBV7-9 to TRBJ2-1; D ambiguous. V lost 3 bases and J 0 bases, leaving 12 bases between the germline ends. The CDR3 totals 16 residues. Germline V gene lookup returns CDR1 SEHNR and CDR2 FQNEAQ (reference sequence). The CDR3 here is CASSFRTASSYNEQFF. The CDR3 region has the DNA TGTGCCAGCAGCTTTAGGACGGCGAGCTCCTACAATGAGCAGTTCTTC. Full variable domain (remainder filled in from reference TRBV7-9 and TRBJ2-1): DTGVSQNPRHKITKRGQNVTFRCDPISEHNRLYWYRQTLGQGPEFLTYFQNEAQLEKSRLLSDRFSAERPKGSFSTLEIQRTEQGDSAMYLCASSFRTASSYNEQFFGPGTRLTVL.

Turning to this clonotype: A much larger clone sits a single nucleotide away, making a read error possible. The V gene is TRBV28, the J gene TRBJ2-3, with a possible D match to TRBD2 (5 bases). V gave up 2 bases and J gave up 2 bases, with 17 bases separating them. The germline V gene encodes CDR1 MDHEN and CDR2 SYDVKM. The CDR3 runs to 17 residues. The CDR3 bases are TGTGCCAGCAGTTTACGTAGGACTGGGATTTTCACAGATACGCAGTATTTT. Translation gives CASSLRRTGIFTDTQYF.

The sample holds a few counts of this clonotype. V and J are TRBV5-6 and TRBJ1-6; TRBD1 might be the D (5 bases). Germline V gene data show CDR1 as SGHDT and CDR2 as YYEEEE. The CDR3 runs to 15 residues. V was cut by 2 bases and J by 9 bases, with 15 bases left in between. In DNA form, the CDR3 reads TGTGCCAGCAGCTTTAGGGGTTCTAATGGTTCACCCCTCCACTTT. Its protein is CASSFRGSNGSPLHF.

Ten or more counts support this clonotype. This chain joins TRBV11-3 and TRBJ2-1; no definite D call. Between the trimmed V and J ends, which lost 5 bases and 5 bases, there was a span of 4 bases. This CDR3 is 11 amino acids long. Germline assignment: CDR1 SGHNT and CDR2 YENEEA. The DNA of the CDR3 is TGTGCCAGCAGCCGAGACAATGAGCAGTTCTTC. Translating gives CASSRDNEQFF.

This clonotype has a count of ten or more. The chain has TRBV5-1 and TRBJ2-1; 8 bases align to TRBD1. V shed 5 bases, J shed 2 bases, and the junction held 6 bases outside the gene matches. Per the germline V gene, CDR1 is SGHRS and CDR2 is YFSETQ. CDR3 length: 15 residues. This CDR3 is CASRGGQGPYNEQFF. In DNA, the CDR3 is TGCGCCAGCAGGGGTGGACAGGGCCCCTACAATGAGCAGTTCTTC.

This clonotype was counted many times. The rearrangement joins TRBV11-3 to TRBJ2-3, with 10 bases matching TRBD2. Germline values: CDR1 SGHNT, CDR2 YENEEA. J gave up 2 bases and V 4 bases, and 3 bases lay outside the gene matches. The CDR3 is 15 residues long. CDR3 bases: TGTGCCAGCAGCTCCGGGACTAGCGTCACAGATACGCAGTATTTT. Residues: CASSSGTSVTDTQYF.

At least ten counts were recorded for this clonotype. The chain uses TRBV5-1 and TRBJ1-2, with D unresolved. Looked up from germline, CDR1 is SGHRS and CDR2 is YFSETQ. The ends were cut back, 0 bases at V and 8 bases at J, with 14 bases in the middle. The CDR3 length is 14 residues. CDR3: CASSLGMDGVGYTF. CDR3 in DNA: TGCGCCAGCAGCTTGGGAATGGACGGTGTGGGCTACACCTTC.

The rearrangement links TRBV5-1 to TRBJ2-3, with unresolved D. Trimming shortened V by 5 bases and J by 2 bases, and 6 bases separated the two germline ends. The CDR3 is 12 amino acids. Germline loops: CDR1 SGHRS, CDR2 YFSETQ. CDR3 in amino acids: CASRFFTDTQYF. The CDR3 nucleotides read TGCGCCAGCAGGTTTTTCACAGATACGCAGTATTTT.

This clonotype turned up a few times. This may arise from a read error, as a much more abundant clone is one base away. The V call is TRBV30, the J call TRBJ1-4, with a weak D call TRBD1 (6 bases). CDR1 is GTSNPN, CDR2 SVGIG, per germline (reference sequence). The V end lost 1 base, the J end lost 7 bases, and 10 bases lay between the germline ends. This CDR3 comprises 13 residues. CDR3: CAWSAPRGEKLFF. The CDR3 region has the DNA TGTGCCTGGAGTGCCCCCAGGGGTGAAAAACTGTTTTTT.

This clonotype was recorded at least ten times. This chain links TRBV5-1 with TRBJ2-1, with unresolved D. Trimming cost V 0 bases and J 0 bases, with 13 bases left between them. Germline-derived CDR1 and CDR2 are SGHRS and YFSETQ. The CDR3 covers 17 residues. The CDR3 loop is CASSLVKTLGSYNEQFF. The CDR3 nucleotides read TGCGCCAGCAGCTTGGTGAAGACACTTGGCTCCTACAATGAGCAGTTCTTC.